This T cell receptor beta chain was found in a study of OX40 agonist ivuxolimab in advanced cancers. Study overall: Clinicians treated patients with ivuxolimab, an agonistic anti-OX40 (CD134) antibody. Patients were infused with ivuxolimab every 2 weeks at 0.01 to 10 mg/kg. Recorded diagnoses for dose-escalation patients were hepatocellular carcinoma, melanoma, renal cell or head and neck cancer.

Assay: immunoSEQ multiplex PCR; the TCRdb copy retains only in-frame clones and omits some. The top ten hold around a sixth of the sample, which has tens of thousands of clones, 94% seen once. There are 15 residues in the CDR3. With 6 bases removed from V and 5 bases from J, the gap between germline ends came to 17 bases. Germline values: CDR1 MNHNY, CDR2 SVGAGI (reference sequence). The origin of this receptor is an adult with an advanced solid tumor such as melanoma, head and neck, liver or kidney cancer. The chain combines TRBV6-6 with TRBJ2-1; the D gene could be TRBD1 or TRBD2 (5 bases each). This specimen was CD4+ or CD8+ T cells sorted from blood, taken in a trial of the OX40 agonist ivuxolimab. The CDR3 DNA reads as TGTGCCAGCAGCCGTCGGGACCCCGCAAACAATGAGCAGTTCTTC. It encodes CASSRRDPANNEQFF.